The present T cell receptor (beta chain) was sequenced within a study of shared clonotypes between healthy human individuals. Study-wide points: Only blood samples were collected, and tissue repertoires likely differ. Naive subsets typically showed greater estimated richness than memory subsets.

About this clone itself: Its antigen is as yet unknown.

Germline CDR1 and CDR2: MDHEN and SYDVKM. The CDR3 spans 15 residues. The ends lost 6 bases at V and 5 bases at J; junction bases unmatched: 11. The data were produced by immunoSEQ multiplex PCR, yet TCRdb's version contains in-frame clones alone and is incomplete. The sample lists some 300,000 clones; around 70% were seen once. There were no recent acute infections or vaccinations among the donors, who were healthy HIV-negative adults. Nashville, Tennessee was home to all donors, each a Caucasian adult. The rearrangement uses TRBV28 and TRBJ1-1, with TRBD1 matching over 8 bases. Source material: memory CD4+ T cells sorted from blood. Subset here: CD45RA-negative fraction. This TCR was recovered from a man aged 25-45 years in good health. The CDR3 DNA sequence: TGTGCCAGCAGCCAGCCGGGACAGGCTCAAACTGAAGCTTTCTTT. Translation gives CASSQPGQAQTEAFF. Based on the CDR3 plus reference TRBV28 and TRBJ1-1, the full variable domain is DVKVTQSSRYLVKRTGEKVFLECVQDMDHENMFWYRQDPGLGLRLIYFSYDVKMKEKGDIPEGYSVSREKKERFSLILESASTNQTSMYLCASSQPGQAQTEAFFGQGTRLTVV.